This T cell receptor (beta chain) was identified in a study of identical twins' blood T cells. Study-wide background: Around 50 million reads came from some 12 libraries, six alpha, six beta.

General study points: Abundant TCRbeta CDR3s overlapped more between twins than with unrelated donors. Twin similarity might stem from environmental factors, not only genetics. V gene usage reportedly matched far better within twin pairs than unrelated donors.

One entry per CDR3 protein, called by TCRdb with MiXCR from the 5' RACE reads. The sample consists of 300,000 to 400,000 distinct CDR3 sequences, roughly 30% of them appearing once. Points on this clonotype: The antigen is undetermined.

Trimming removed 8 bases at V and 5 bases at J, with 9 bases between. From germline, CDR1 is MNHNS and CDR2 SASEGT. The CDR3 extends over 11 amino acids. The chain links TRBV6-1 to TRBJ1-2, with D possibly TRBD1 on 6 matching bases. Sequences were obtained from PBMCs. The sequence came from a woman aged 18-50 years in good health. CDR3 nucleotide sequence: TGTGCCAGCGGGGGCGGATATGGCTACACCTTC. It encodes CASGGGYGYTF.